Listed here is a single T cell receptor beta chain. The antigen remains unidentified. This sample is drawn from a study of monozygotic twins with inflammatory bowel disease. Study-level points and caveats: IBD patients exhibited fewer clonotypes shared with other individuals than healthy twins, particularly with disease activity.

Reprocessing the 5' RACE reads, TCRdb reports a single entry for every CDR3 protein and omits DNA. Found here are fewer than 400,000 distinct CDR3 sequences; the top ten clones hold more than 4.5%. This CDR3 has 15 residues. Germline-derived CDR1 and CDR2 are SQVTM and ANQGSEA. The sample comprised blood. The chain joins TRBV29-1 to TRBJ1-1; TCRdb designates TRBD1, a call that cannot be tested without DNA. This sequence originates from a human donor with ulcerative colitis or Crohn's disease, or a healthy co-twin of an affected twin (not recorded which). This chain's CDR3 is CSVEGRGGFNTEAFF. The full variable domain, rest sourced from reference TRBV29-1 and TRBJ1-1, is SAVISQKPSRDICQRGTSLTIQCQVDSQVTMMFWYRQQPGQSLTLIATANQGSEATYESGFVIDKFPISRPNLTFSTLTVSNMSPEDSSIYLCSVEGRGGFNTEAFFGQGTRLTVV.